This TCR beta chain was recovered during a study of blood T cell repertoires in COVID-19. Study at large: Italy, Spain and the United States were the sources of the convalescent and acute COVID-19 samples.

The CDR3 is 13 amino acids. CDR1 and CDR2 from the germline V gene are LNHDA and SQIVND (reference sequence). V dropped 3 bases and J dropped 3 bases, with 9 bases sitting between them. The authors' processing: Reference gene primer amplification gave estimated nucleated cell counts. The table came from immunoSEQ multiplex PCR; TCRdb's copy has only in-frame clones and leaves some out. From that table come the V and J calls and clone size; the DNA was used to work out D and trimming. This table holds a few hundred thousand clones, 85% to 90% found once. Recruited during active infection, patients (from Seattle) were subsequently followed longitudinally.

The TCR comes from a woman between 50 and 59 years old with COVID-19, enrolled during active disease. Source material: peripheral blood. The chain has TRBV19 and TRBJ2-7, with D unresolved. CDR3 DNA: TGTGCCAGTAGTATTCTAGAAGGCTACGAGCAGTACTTC. Translated: CASSILEGYEQYF.